These T cell receptor beta chains were read from a single sample in a study of blood T cell repertoires in COVID-19. Sequencing was performed with immunoSEQ multiplex PCR; in TCRdb, only in-frame clones are kept and a portion is missing. The sample consists of some 170,000 clones, more than 75% of them appearing once. Specimen: peripheral blood. These TCRs come from a man aged 40-49 years with acute or convalescent COVID-19. Both conserved end residues are part of each CDR3. A D gene is named only where the DNA matches it firmly. Size is omitted from some rows. Given values are once, few, many or a class for expanded clones.

V	D	size	length	J	DNA	CDR3
TRBV10-3	TRBD1	NA	15	TRBJ1-6	TGTGCCATCAGTGAGGTGACAGGGAATGGTTCACCCCTCCATTTT	CAISEVTGNGSPLHF
TRBV29-1	TRBD2	NA	13	TRBJ2-3	TGCAGCGTCGGGGGGGTCCTCACAGATACGCAGTATTTT	CSVGGVLTDTQYF
TRBV27	TRBD1	NA	17	TRBJ1-6	TGTGCCAGCAGTCGAGGGACAGGGGAAGGGCTAAGGTCACCCCTCCACTTT	CASSRGTGEGLRSPLHF
TRBV6-6	TRBD1	NA	19	TRBJ2-7	TGTGCCAGCAGTGGATCGACAGGGGTCCCCTCTTTAAGCTCCTACGAGCAGTACTTC	CASSGSTGVPSLSSYEQYF
TRBV28	TRBD1	NA	16	TRBJ1-2	TGTGCCAGCGAACGCGCAAGCAGGGGGTTGTCCTATGGCTACACCTTC	CASERASRGLSYGYTF
TRBV10-1	TRBD1	NA	18	TRBJ2-1	TGCGCCAGCAGTGAGAGACAGGGCGCGATTACTAAGCGCAATGAGCAGTTCTTC	CASSERQGAITKRNEQFF
TRBV2	TRBD1	NA	15	TRBJ1-3	TGTGCCAGCACTCCCCCGGGACAGGGAGGAAACACCATATATTTT	CASTPPGQGGNTIYF
TRBV5-1	TRBD1	NA	15	TRBJ1-1	TGCGCCAGCAGCTCGGGACAGCAGCTTCGAACTGAAGCTTTCTTT	CASSSGQQLRTEAFF
TRBV27	TRBD2	NA	17	TRBJ2-2	TGTGCCAGCAGTTCCACCGGGACTAGCGAGGATACCGGGGAGCTGTTTTTT	CASSSTGTSEDTGELFF
TRBV9	TRBD1	NA	16	TRBJ1-3	TGTGCCAGCAGCTCACGGACAGGGGGACCCGGAAACACCATATATTTT	CASSSRTGGPGNTIYF
TRBV14	NA	NA	17	TRBJ1-4	TGTGCCAGCAGCCAAACCCGGGGTCTCAAGGGTAATGAAAAACTGTTTTTT	CASSQTRGLKGNEKLFF
TRBV24-1	TRBD1	NA	15	TRBJ2-7	TGTGCCACCAGTGATCATAGGACAGGGTCCTACGAGCAGTACTTC	CATSDHRTGSYEQYF
TRBV5-4	TRBD1	NA	14	TRBJ1-2	TGTGCCAGCAGCTTGTCTCAGGGGGCGCGAGGCTACACCTTC	CASSLSQGARGYTF
TRBV5-6	NA	once	14	TRBJ1-3	TGTGCCAGCAGCTTAACGGGGTTCGAAAACACCATATATTTT	CASSLTGFENTIYF
TRBV5-1	NA	NA	15	TRBJ1-1	TGCGCCAGCAGGCAAAACACAGACCTGAACACTGAAGCTTTCTTT	CASRQNTDLNTEAFF
TRBV18	TRBD2	NA	17	TRBJ2-5	TGTGCCAGCTCACCACCTTGGAGCGGGGGGGCCGGAGAGACCCAGTACTTC	CASSPPWSGGAGETQYF
TRBV9	TRBD1	NA	16	TRBJ2-2	TGTGCCAGCAGCCCCTTAGGGACAGGGGGCTTCGGGGAGCTGTTTTTT	CASSPLGTGGFGELFF
TRBV21-1	NA	few	17	TRBJ1-5	TGTGCCAGCAGCAATGGCCCCGCCCCGGAGTCCAATCAGCCCCAGCATTTT	CASSNGPAPESNQPQHF
TRBV6-6	NA	NA	15	TRBJ2-7	TGTGCCAGCAGTTACTCGGAGAGGGATCCCTACGAGCAGTACTTC	CASSYSERDPYEQYF
TRBV5-1	NA	NA	15	TRBJ1-3	TGCGCCAGCAGCGTAACCGGGACTTTTGGAAACACCATATATTTT	CASSVTGTFGNTIYF
TRBV5-8	TRBD2	once	15	TRBJ2-3	TGTGCCAGCAGCTTTCTAGCGGGGGATTCAGATACGCAGTATTTT	CASSFLAGDSDTQYF
TRBV7-9	TRBD2	NA	17	TRBJ2-1	TGTGCCAGCAGCTTAGGTCCAGCGGGGGGGAACTACAATGAGCAGTTCTTC	CASSLGPAGGNYNEQFF
TRBV2	TRBD1	NA	16	TRBJ2-7	TGTGCCAGCATTCCCGGGGGGACAGGGACTACCTACGAGCAGTACTTC	CASIPGGTGTTYEQYF
TRBV12-3/TRBV12-4	NA	NA	13	TRBJ1-1	TGTGCCAGCAGCTCCACGGGAAGGGTTGCAGCTTTCTTT	CASSSTGRVAAFF
TRBV11-2	NA	NA	12	TRBJ2-7	TGTGCCAGCAGCTTAGGTACAGGGTCCATTTCCTTC	CASSLGTGSISF
TRBV10-1	NA	NA	17	TRBJ1-5	TGCGCCAGCAGTGGCGTCGAGCGGATGAATAGCAATCAGCCCCAGCATTTT	CASSGVERMNSNQPQHF
TRBV4-3	NA	few	14	TRBJ2-3	TGCGCCAGCAGCCAAGGACTGGGCACAGATACGCAGTATTTT	CASSQGLGTDTQYF
TRBV5-5	NA	NA	14	TRBJ2-5	TGTGCCAGCAGCTTGACAGGGTCACAAGAGACCCAGTACTTC	CASSLTGSQETQYF
TRBV10-2	NA	NA	11	TRBJ2-3	TGCGCCAGTCAGGGAGGCGATACGCAGTATTTT	CASQGGDTQYF
TRBV5-1	NA	NA	12	TRBJ1-1	TGCGCCAGCAGCCGGTTCGACACTGAAGCTTTCTTT	CASSRFDTEAFF
TRBV4-1	NA	NA	14	TRBJ1-6	TGCGCCAGCAGCCGTGGCGAGGAGGGAGCACCCCTCCACTTT	CASSRGEEGAPLHF
TRBV10-1	NA	NA	11	TRBJ1-1	TGCGCCAGCAGATATAGTTCCGGGGGTTTCTTT	CASRYSSGGFF
TRBV12-3/TRBV12-4	NA	NA	11	TRBJ2-7	TGTGCCAGCGCGAACGAGTACGAGCAGTACTTC	CASANEYEQYF
TRBV4-1	NA	NA	14	TRBJ1-5	TGCGCCAGCAGCCAACTAGATAGTGGGCAGCCCCAGCATTTT	CASSQLDSGQPQHF
TRBV19	NA	few	14	TRBJ1-2	TGTGCCAGTAGTATAGAAGGGGGTTCCTATGGCTACACCTTC	CASSIEGGSYGYTF
TRBV4-2	TRBD2	NA	20	TRBJ2-1	TGTGCCAGCAGCCAAGAGAGTCGGCTAGCGGGGGCCAGCTCCTACAATGAGCAGTTCTTC	CASSQESRLAGASSYNEQFF
TRBV4-1	TRBD1	once	17	TRBJ1-2	TGCGCCAGCAGCCAAGCCCCCCCGGAGGGGGCAAGGGGTGGCTACACCTTC	CASSQAPPEGARGGYTF
TRBV2	TRBD1	once	13	TRBJ2-2	TGTGCCAGCAGGGTACAGGGGCCCGGGGAGCTGTTTTTT	CASRVQGPGELFF
TRBV29-1	NA	NA	13	TRBJ1-2	TGCAGCGTCCCAGGGGTCCCTAACTATGGCTACACCTTC	CSVPGVPNYGYTF
TRBV29-1	TRBD1	NA	14	TRBJ1-2	TGCAGCGTTGAAGGGGGACAGGGGATCTATGGCTACACCTTC	CSVEGGQGIYGYTF
TRBV2	TRBD2	NA	16	TRBJ2-1	TGTGCCAGCACCGATGGGGCGGGGGGGCCCGACAATGAGCAGTTCTTC	CASTDGAGGPDNEQFF
TRBV10-1	NA	NA	13	TRBJ1-2	TGCGCCAGCAGTGAGTCGGGCGGGTATGGCTACACCTTC	CASSESGGYGYTF
TRBV6-1	TRBD1	once	15	TRBJ1-5	TGTGCCAGCAGTACCGGGGGGACAGGGCTCCAGCCCCAGCATTTT	CASSTGGTGLQPQHF
TRBV7-9	NA	NA	14	TRBJ2-7	TGTGCCAGCAGCTTACAGGGGACCCCGGGAGAGCAGTACTTC	CASSLQGTPGEQYF
TRBV2	TRBD1	NA	16	TRBJ1-2	TGTGCCAGCACCCCAAGGGTGGGGCAGGGGGGCTATGGCTACACCTTC	CASTPRVGQGGYGYTF
TRBV10-3	NA	NA	13	TRBJ2-3	TGTGCCATCAGACAGGCGGTCGCAGATACGCAGTATTTT	CAIRQAVADTQYF
TRBV28	TRBD2	NA	15	TRBJ2-3	TGTGCCAGCAGCCAAGGGACTAGCAGCACAGATACGCAGTATTTT	CASSQGTSSTDTQYF
TRBV11-2	TRBD1	NA	15	TRBJ1-2	TGTGCCAGCAGCTTAGGCGCAGGGGGAAACTATGGCTACACCTTC	CASSLGAGGNYGYTF
TRBV30	TRBD1	NA	13	TRBJ1-1	TGTGCCTGGAGCCCGGGACAGGGGAAGGAAGCTTTCTTT	CAWSPGQGKEAFF
TRBV7-2	NA	NA	15	TRBJ2-6	TGTGCCAGCAGACCGCGAGGTCTGGGGGCCAACGTCCTGACTTTC	CASRPRGLGANVLTF
TRBV6-5	NA	NA	14	TRBJ1-4	TGTGCCAGTCTGTCGATCGTGGGAGACGAAAAACTGTTTTTT	CASLSIVGDEKLFF
TRBV6-5	NA	NA	13	TRBJ1-3	TGTGCCAGCAGTTTAGAATCTGGAAACACCATATATTTT	CASSLESGNTIYF
TRBV7-9	TRBD1	NA	14	TRBJ1-1	TGTGCCAGCATGACAGGGGCGGAGGGAACTGAAGCTTTCTTT	CASMTGAEGTEAFF
TRBV6-5	NA	NA	15	TRBJ1-6	TGTGCCAGCAGTCAAAGGTTGGGGGCGAATTCACCCCTCCACTTT	CASSQRLGANSPLHF